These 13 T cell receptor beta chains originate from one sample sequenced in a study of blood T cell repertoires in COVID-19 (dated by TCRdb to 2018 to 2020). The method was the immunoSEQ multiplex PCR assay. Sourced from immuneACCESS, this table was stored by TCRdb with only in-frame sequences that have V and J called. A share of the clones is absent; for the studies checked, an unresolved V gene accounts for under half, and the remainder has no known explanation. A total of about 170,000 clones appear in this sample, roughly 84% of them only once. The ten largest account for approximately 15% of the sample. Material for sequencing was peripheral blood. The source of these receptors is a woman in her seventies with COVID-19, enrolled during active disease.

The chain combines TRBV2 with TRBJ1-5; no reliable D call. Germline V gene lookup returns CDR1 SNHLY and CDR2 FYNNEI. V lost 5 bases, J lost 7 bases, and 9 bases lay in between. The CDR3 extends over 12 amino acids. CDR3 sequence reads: CASSFTEQPQHF. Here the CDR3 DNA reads TGTGCCAGCAGTTTCACGGAGCAGCCCCAGCATTTT.

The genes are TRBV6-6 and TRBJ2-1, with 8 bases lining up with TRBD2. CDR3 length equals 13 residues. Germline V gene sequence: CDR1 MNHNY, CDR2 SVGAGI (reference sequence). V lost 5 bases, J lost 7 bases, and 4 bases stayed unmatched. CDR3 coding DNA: TGTGCCAGCAGTGGCGGGGGGTTTAATGAGCAGTTCTTC. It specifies CASSGGGFNEQFF.

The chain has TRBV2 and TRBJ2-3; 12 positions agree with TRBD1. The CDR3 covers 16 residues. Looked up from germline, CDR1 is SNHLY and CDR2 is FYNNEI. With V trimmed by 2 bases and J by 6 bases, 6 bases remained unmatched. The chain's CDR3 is CASSERGQGARDTQYF. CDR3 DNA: TGTGCCAGCAGTGAACGGGGACAGGGGGCGAGGGATACGCAGTATTTT.

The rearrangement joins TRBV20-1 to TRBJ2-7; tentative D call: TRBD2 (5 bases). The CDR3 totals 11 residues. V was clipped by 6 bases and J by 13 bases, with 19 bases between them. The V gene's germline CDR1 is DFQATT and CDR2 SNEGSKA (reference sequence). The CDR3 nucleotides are TGCAGTGCGCCTCGTTCGGAGCTAGCTTACTTC. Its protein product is CSAPRSELAYF.

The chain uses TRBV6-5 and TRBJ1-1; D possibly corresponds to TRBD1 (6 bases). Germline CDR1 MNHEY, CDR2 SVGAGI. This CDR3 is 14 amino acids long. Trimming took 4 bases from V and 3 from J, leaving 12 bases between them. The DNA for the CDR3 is TGTGCCAGCAGTTCTGGGACAAGATACACTGAAGCTTTCTTT. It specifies CASSSGTRYTEAFF.

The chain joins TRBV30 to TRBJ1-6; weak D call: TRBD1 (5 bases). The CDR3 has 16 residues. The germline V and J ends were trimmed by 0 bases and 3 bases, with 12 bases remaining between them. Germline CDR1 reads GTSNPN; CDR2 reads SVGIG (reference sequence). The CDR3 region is CAWSVAGHSYNSPLHF. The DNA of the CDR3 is TGTGCCTGGAGTGTGGCCGGACATAGCTATAATTCACCCCTCCACTTT. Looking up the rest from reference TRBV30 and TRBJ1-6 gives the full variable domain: SQTIHQWPATLVQPVGSPLSLECTVEGTSNPNLYWYRQAAGRGLQLLFYSVGIGQISSEVPQNLSASRPQDRQFILSSKKLLLSDSGFYLCAWSVAGHSYNSPLHFGNGTRLTVT.

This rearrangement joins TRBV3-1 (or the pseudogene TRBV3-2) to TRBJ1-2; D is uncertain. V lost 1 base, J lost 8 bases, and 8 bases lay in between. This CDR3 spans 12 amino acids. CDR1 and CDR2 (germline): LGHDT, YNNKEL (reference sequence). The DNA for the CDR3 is TGTGCCAGCAGCCAAGCCGGGAGCGGCTACACCTTC. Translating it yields CASSQAGSGYTF.

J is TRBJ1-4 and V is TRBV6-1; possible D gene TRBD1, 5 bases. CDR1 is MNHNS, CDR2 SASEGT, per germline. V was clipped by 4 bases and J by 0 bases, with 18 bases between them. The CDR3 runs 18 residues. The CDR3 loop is CASSGQTGTLTTNEKLFF. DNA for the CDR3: TGTGCCAGCAGTGGCCAGACCGGGACTCTTACAACTAATGAAAAACTGTTTTTT.

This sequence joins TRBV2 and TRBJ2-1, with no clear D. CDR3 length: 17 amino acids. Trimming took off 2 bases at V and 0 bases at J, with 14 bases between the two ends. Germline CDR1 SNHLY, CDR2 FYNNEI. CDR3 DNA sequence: TGTGCCAGCAGTGAAAGGCCCGGCCGGAGCTCCTACAATGAGCAGTTCTTC. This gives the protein CASSERPGRSSYNEQFF.

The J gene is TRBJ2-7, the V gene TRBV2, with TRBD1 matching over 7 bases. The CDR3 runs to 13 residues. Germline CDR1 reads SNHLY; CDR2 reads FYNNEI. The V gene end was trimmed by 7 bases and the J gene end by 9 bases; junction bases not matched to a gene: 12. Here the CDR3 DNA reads TGTGCCAGCAAGGGACAGCTGAACCCCGGGCAGTACGTC. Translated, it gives CASKGQLNPGQYV.

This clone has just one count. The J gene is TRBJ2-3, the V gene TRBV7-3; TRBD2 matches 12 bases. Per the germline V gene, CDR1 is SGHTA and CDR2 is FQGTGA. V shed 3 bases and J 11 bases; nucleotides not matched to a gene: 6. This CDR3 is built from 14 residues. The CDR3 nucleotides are TGTGCCAGCAGCTTCGCTAGCGGGGGGGCGTTGCAGTATTTT. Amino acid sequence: CASSFASGGALQYF.

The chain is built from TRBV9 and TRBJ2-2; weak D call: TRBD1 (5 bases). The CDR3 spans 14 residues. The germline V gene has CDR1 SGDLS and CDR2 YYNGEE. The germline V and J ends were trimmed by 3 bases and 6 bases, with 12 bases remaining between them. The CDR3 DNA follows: TGTGCCAGCAGCGGAATGTTGGGGCCCGGGGAGCTGTTTTTT. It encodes CASSGMLGPGELFF.

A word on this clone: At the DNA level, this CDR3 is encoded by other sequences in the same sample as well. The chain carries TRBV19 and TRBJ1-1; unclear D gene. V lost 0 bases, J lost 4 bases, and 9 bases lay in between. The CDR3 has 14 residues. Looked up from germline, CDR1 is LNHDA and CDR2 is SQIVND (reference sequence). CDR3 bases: TGTGCCAGTAGTATAGATCGGGGAGGCACTGAAGCTTTCTTT. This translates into CASSIDRGGTEAFF.